This T cell receptor beta chain was recovered during a study of human T cells and chemical hapten exposure (dated by TCRdb to the early 2020s). About the study as a whole: For sensitization, 2% DPC in acetone was applied to a 2 cm by 2 cm area of upper inner arm skin. Throughout the study period of around 25 weeks, patients also received therapeutic DPC doses to the scalp every week. Patch testing was done on the upper back using Finn chambers containing 0.01% DPC, and results were scored after 6 days according to International Contact Dermatitis Research Group standards. The patient cohort, mostly female, included alopecia areata with under or over 50% scalp involvement, alopecia totalis and alopecia universalis. The libraries were sequenced as a pool, and the TCR yield per sample differed mostly because of small variations in library volumes within the pool. The study tracked peripheral blood TCR repertoire changes in vivo during primary and secondary sensitization to the hapten diphenylcyclopropenone (DPC) in alopecia patients. Blood samples were taken from patients before sensitization (week 0) and at 2, 6 and about 24 weeks after DPC sensitization. Twenty-nine alopecia patients gave blood for TCR sequencing at one to four time points (pre-sensitization, 2, 6 and 24 weeks). Points the paper makes about the study in general: No change with DPC sensitization was found in the number of TCRs above 1 in 1000 frequency, and no evidence of global repertoire structure alterations was found. Alopecia, a presumed autoimmune disease, was present in all patients, so the immune response of the patients might differ from that of healthy individuals. The number of PT1 expanded TCRs positively correlated with patch test score, significant at thresholds 8, 16 and 32 but not 4. Repeated subsampling changed both the strength of the expansion versus patch-test correlation and the threshold at which that correlation became significant. Compared with pre-sensitization or healthy control sets, expanded TCRs formed significantly more large CDR3 similarity clusters, which is consistent with antigen-driven responses.

The germline V and J ends show losses of 5 bases and 2 bases respectively, and no gene match explains 15 bases of the junction. The CDR3 contains 19 residues, cysteine and phenylalanine counted. The sequence is cut down to CDR3 DNA, 57 bases in frame from base 1. The library came from RACE. Sequencing instrument: NextSeq 500. Library preparation attached unique molecular identifiers to individual cDNA molecules for quantitative, reproducible TCR counting. Both TCR alpha and TCR beta chains were sequenced from each blood RNA sample. Per the original workflow: The median number of TCRs per sample was 95,638, ranging from about 23,224 to 690,600. The Decombinator software suite was used to annotate the V, J and CDR3 of the TCR reads. Every sample was subsampled to the same number of TCRs (28,000) for the PS versus PT1 abundance plots. Expanded TCRs were defined as absent before sensitization and observed at least eight times at the 2-week time point. TCRdb redid the processing of the public reads, applying fastp at Q25 and MiXCR, and retained in-frame beta chains. Rows are combined by CDR3 protein, so each entry shows the most common genes and DNA. It is TCRdb's table, rather than the study itself, that gives the V and J calls and clone size. The sample data list about 84,000 distinct CDR3 sequences, and around 9.3% of these were observed just once. Jointly, the top ten make up around 5% of the sample.

Reading the label with the study, this specimen's time point is: patch test 2, 6 weeks after DPC sensitization. Taken with the paper, the label for treatment or condition translates to: therapeutic diphenylcyclopropenone sensitization with weekly scalp DPC. Blood at each patch-test visit was drawn before the patch test was applied. Patients were considered eligible if aged 18 to 70, diagnosed with alopecia and deemed suitable for DPC therapy, and patients were excluded if pregnant. Total RNA was extracted from unfractionated whole blood collected in Tempus Blood RNA tubes. Many counts were recorded for this clonotype. Its antigen remains undetermined. No much larger clone is present one base from it, and per-base qualities are unavailable.

This sample comprised whole blood, obtained in connection with sensitization to the hapten diphenylcyclopropenone (DPC). This sequence originates from a woman in her 50s with alopecia areata. Some clones in this sample may be carry-over from other donors' samples. Here the chain combines TRBV12-3 or TRBV12-4 and TRBJ2-3; TRBD1 lines up with 11 middle nucleotides. The CDR3 here reads CASSPGQGASHTATDTQYF. The nucleotides are TGTGCCAGCAGTCCAGGACAGGGGGCGTCCCATACTGCCACAGATACGCAGTATTTT.